This TCR beta chain was identified during a study of OX40 agonist ivuxolimab in advanced cancers. Across the whole study: Treatment received earlier with anti-PD-1, anti-PD-L1 or anti-CTLA-4 agents was allowed, and around 36% had some.

After removal of 3 bases from V and 7 bases from J, the junction contained 8 bases not matched to a gene. Germline values: CDR1 SGHDN, CDR2 FVKESK. The CDR3 consists of 15 residues. Of note for this clone: The target antigen is unknown.

Profiling relied on immunoSEQ multiplex PCR, and the TCRdb table lists in-frame clones only, not all of them. The table has approximately 58,000 clones, 86% seen once. Regarding the study as a whole: Blood T cells, both CD4+ and CD8+, expanded clonally by week 6 at 0.1 to 3.0 mg/kg.

This rearrangement joins TRBV14 to TRBJ1-2, with 10 bases matching TRBD1. The sequence was obtained from an adult with an advanced solid tumor such as melanoma, head and neck, liver or kidney cancer. The material sequenced was CD4+ or CD8+ T cells sorted from blood, taken in a trial of the OX40 agonist ivuxolimab. For the CDR3, the DNA is TGTGCCAGCAGCCAGACAGGGGGCGCCTTCGGTGGCTACACCTTC. Translated: CASSQTGGAFGGYTF.